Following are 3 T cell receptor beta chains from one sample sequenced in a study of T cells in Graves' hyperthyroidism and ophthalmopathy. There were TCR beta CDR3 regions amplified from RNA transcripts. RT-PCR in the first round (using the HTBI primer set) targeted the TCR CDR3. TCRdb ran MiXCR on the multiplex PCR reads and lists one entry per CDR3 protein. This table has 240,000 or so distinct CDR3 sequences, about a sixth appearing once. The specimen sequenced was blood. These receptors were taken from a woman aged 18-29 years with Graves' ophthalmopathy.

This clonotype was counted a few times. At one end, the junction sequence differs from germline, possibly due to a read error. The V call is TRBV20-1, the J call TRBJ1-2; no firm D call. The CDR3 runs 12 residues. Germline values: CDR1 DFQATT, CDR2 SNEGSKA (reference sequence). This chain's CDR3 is CGASARNYGYTF. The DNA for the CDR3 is TGCGGTGCTAGTGCTAGGAACTATGGCTACACCTTC.

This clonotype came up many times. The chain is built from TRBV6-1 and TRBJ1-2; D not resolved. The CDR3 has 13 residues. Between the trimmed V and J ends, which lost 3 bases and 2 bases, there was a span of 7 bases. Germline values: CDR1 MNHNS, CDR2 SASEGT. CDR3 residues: CASSDRQNYGYTF. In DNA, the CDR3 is TGTGCCAGCAGTGATAGGCAGAACTATGGCTACACCTTC.

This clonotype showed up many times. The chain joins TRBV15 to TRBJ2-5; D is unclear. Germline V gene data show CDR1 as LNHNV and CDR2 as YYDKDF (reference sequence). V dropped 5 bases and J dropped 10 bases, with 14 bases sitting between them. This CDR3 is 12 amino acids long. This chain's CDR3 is CATSLPFLDQYF. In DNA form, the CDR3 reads TGTGCCACCAGCCTCCCTTTCTTGGACCAGTACTTC.